This T cell receptor beta chain was sequenced during a study of prognosis after radiotherapy for stage I lung cancer. The CDR3 is 14 residues long. Trimming removed 3 bases from V and 2 bases from J, with 11 bases in between. Looked up from germline, CDR1 is SGHNT and CDR2 is YYREEE (reference sequence). Genomic DNA served as the source from which two-round multiplex PCR generated TCR beta CDR3 amplicons. It was primers specific to each TRBV and TRBJ gene that first-round PCR used. One entry per CDR3 protein, called by TCRdb with MiXCR from the multiplex PCR reads. The repertoire holds tens of thousands of distinct CDR3 sequences, with approximately 44% as singletons. This clonotype has a count of ten or more. Antigen: not known. Findings and caveats of the study: Unique TCR clone counts dropped after stereotactic body radiation therapy, from a median of approximately 9,600 to 7,200. Lower Shannon entropy after stereotactic body radiation therapy was observed in patients who went on to develop distant metastases.

The sample was PBMCs, taken before or after stereotactic body radiation therapy (not recorded which). This clonotype was obtained from a donor over 45 with non-small cell lung cancer. J is TRBJ1-2 and V is TRBV5-4; D unclear. The CDR3 bases are TGTGCCAGCAGCTCGGTACGGGAAAACTATGGCTACACCTTC. This encodes CASSSVRENYGYTF.